A single sample gave rise to the 29 T cell receptor beta chains below, sequenced in a study of cytomegalovirus exposure and HLA in healthy donors. Sequencing was performed with immunoSEQ multiplex PCR; in TCRdb, only in-frame clones are kept and a portion is missing. The sample records fewer than 250,000 clones, about 87% being singletons. Sequenced sample: PBMCs. The receptors derive from a young man in good health and CMV-seronegative.

The chain carries TRBV9 and TRBJ2-3; 7 bases are shared with TRBD2. V shed 3 bases and J 5 bases; nucleotides not matched to a gene: 12. This CDR3 comprises 16 residues. Germline lookup yields CDR1 SGDLS and CDR2 YYNGEE. The CDR3, as DNA: TGTGCCAGCAGCGAGGGACTACCACGGGAGTTAGATACGCAGTATTTT. It specifies CASSEGLPRELDTQYF.

The rearrangement links TRBV4-2 to TRBJ2-5, with 8 bases aligning to TRBD1. The CDR3 runs to 14 residues. The germline CDR1 and CDR2 sequences are LGHNA and YNFKEQ. J was trimmed by 7 bases and V by 0 bases; bases with no gene match: 4. As DNA, the CDR3 is TGTGCCAGCAGCCAAGAGGACAGGGCTGGGACCCAGTACTTC. Translated: CASSQEDRAGTQYF.

A few counts support this clone. The chain employs TRBV6-5 and TRBJ2-7, with 7 nucleotides matching TRBD2. The germline V gene encodes CDR1 MNHEY and CDR2 SVGAGI. V shed 6 bases and J 0 bases; nucleotides not matched to a gene: 5. The CDR3 is 14 amino acids. The chain's CDR3 is CASSRLANSYEQYF. In DNA, the CDR3 is TGTGCCAGCAGCCGACTAGCTAACTCCTACGAGCAGTACTTC.

The chain is built from TRBV5-1 and TRBJ2-5; the D is unclear. This CDR3 has 15 amino acids. Trimming took 0 bases from V and 5 from J, leaving 14 bases between them. Germline V gene sequence: CDR1 SGHRS, CDR2 YFSETQ. CDR3 protein: CASSLASSIGETQYF. CDR3 nucleotide sequence: TGCGCCAGCAGCTTGGCCTCTAGTATTGGTGAGACCCAGTACTTC.

The genes are TRBV29-1 and TRBJ2-7; possibly TRBD2 for D (6 bases). The germline V and J ends were trimmed by 4 bases and 7 bases, with 14 bases remaining between them. The CDR3 runs 12 residues. CDR1 is SQVTM and CDR2 is ANQGSEA in the germline V gene. The CDR3 here is CSVAGSVEEQYF. As DNA, the CDR3 is TGCAGCGTTGCCGGGAGCGTCGAGGAGCAGTACTTC.

This clone was seen just once. The chain joins TRBV4-1 to TRBJ2-1; 11 nucleotides align to TRBD2. This CDR3 is 17 amino acids long. In germline, CDR1 is MGHRA, CDR2 YSYEKL. The V gene end was trimmed by 5 bases and the J gene end by 4 bases; junction bases not matched to a gene: 10. CDR3 sequence (DNA): TGCGCCAGCAGCGTGCTCCCGGGACTAGCGGAATACAATGAGCAGTTCTTC. This gives the protein CASSVLPGLAEYNEQFF.

In regard to this clone: The sample holds other DNA sequences that translate to the same CDR3. CDR3 DNA sequence: TGTGCCAGCAGTAGTGGCGGGAGCTACGAGCAGTACTTC. This gives the protein CASSSGGSYEQYF. The rearrangement joins TRBV27 to TRBJ2-7, with 7 positions matching TRBD2. This CDR3 is built from 13 residues. Trimming at V came to 5 bases and at J to 3 bases, leaving 4 bases not matched to a gene. Germline V gene sequence: CDR1 MNHEY, CDR2 SMNVEV (reference sequence).

This clone was seen once. The rearrangement links TRBV19 to TRBJ2-7, with D possibly being TRBD1 (6 bases). Per the germline V gene, CDR1 is LNHDA and CDR2 is SQIVND (reference sequence). The V end was cut by 2 bases, the J end by 2 bases, with 7 bases between. There are 13 residues in the CDR3. The CDR3 coding sequence is TGTGCCAGTAGTATAACAGGGACCTACGAGCAGTACTTC. It yields the protein CASSITGTYEQYF.

This clone was counted between two and nine times. This chain joins TRBV2 and TRBJ2-7; D is ambiguous. V was cut by 6 bases and J by 2 bases, with 11 bases left in between. The CDR3 extends over 13 amino acids. Germline V gives CDR1 SNHLY, CDR2 FYNNEI. In nucleotides, the CDR3 is TGTGCCAGCAGCCCCTTTGGCACCTACGAGCAGTACTTC. It translates to CASSPFGTYEQYF.

The V gene is TRBV12-5, the J gene TRBJ2-2; 11 positions agree with TRBD2. The CDR3 has 15 residues. J gave up 7 bases and V 7 bases, and 8 bases lay outside the gene matches. Germline lookup yields CDR1 LGHNT and CDR2 FRNRAP. The DNA for the CDR3 is TGTGCTAGTGCCACTAGCGGGAGTCGGGGCGGGGAGCTGTTTTTT. It specifies CASATSGSRGGELFF.

The chain is built from TRBV27 and TRBJ2-7, with D tentatively TRBD2 (6 bases). CDR3 length: 14 amino acids. Germline assignment: CDR1 MNHEY and CDR2 SMNVEV (reference sequence). V lost 5 bases, J lost 3 bases, and 14 bases lay in between. The CDR3 DNA sequence: TGTGCCAGCAGTGTCGGGACTGCCGGCTACGAGCAGTACTTC. This encodes CASSVGTAGYEQYF.

This clone came up once. The chain carries TRBV4-1 and TRBJ1-2, with 8 positions matching TRBD1. Germline V gene data show CDR1 as MGHRA and CDR2 as YSYEKL. Germline trimming cut 4 bases from V and 7 bases from J; bases unmatched to any gene: 8. The CDR3 loop spans 14 amino acids. Here the CDR3 reads CASSPLGQGGGYTF. DNA of the CDR3: TGCGCCAGCAGCCCCCTAGGACAGGGTGGTGGCTACACCTTC.

A remark on this clone: Other nucleotide sequences from this sample produce the same CDR3. The V call is TRBV5-1, the J call TRBJ2-3, with D unclear. CDR1 and CDR2 from the germline V gene are SGHRS and YFSETQ. The CDR3 length is 13 residues. Trimming removed 1 base from V and 2 bases from J, with 5 bases in between. The CDR3 reads CASSLSSTDTQYF. The CDR3 DNA sequence: TGCGCCAGCAGCTTGTCATCCACAGATACGCAGTATTTT.

The V call is TRBV6-1, the J call TRBJ2-2; D is ambiguous. Germline CDR1 is MNHNS and CDR2 is SASEGT. The CDR3 runs 15 residues. The V end lost 3 bases, the J end lost 2 bases, and 10 bases lay between the germline ends. CDR3 in amino acids: CASSETNSNTGELFF. As DNA, the CDR3 is TGTGCCAGCAGTGAGACGAACAGTAACACCGGGGAGCTGTTTTTT.

J is TRBJ2-6 and V is TRBV9; 8 bases match TRBD1. Looked up from germline, CDR1 is SGDLS and CDR2 is YYNGEE. There are 17 residues in the CDR3. With V trimmed by 0 bases and J by 2 bases, 4 bases remained unmatched. This CDR3 reads CASSVATGEPGANVLTF. DNA for the CDR3: TGTGCCAGCAGCGTAGCGACAGGGGAACCTGGGGCCAACGTCCTGACTTTC.

The chain combines TRBV12-5 with TRBJ1-5; D remains unclear. Looked up from germline, CDR1 is LGHNT and CDR2 is FRNRAP. The V end was cut by 2 bases, the J end by 5 bases, with 4 bases between. The length of the CDR3 is 12 residues. CDR3 bases: TGTGCTAGTGGTTTGCTTTATCAGCCCCAGCATTTT. It specifies CASGLLYQPQHF.

The DNA of the CDR3 is TGTGCCAGCAGCTTAGGGACACTTAACAATCAGCCCCAGCATTTT. Residues: CASSLGTLNNQPQHF. The rearrangement uses TRBV7-9 and TRBJ1-5; possible D gene TRBD1, 5 bases. The germline V and J ends were trimmed by 1 base and 3 bases, with 10 bases remaining between them. Germline-derived CDR1 and CDR2 are SEHNR and FQNEAQ (reference sequence). The CDR3 has 15 residues. Full variable domain (missing parts from reference TRBV7-9 and TRBJ1-5): DTGVSQNPRHKITKRGQNVTFRCDPISEHNRLYWYRQTLGQGPEFLTYFQNEAQLEKSRLLSDRFSAERPKGSFSTLEIQRTEQGDSAMYLCASSLGTLNNQPQHFGDGTRLSIL.

This chain connects TRBV19 to TRBJ1-5; 8 positions agree with TRBD1. Germline lookup yields CDR1 LNHDA and CDR2 SQIVND (reference sequence). This CDR3 comprises 15 residues. The J segment lost 2 bases and the V segment lost 5 bases, leaving 5 bases of the junction unmatched. The CDR3 DNA is TGTGCCAGTAGTTGGACAGGGTTCGGCAATCAGCCCCAGCATTTT. The encoded protein is CASSWTGFGNQPQHF.

This clone appeared many times. The chain couples TRBV5-4 to TRBJ2-1, with D perhaps matching TRBD2 (7 bases). V lost 0 bases and J 9 bases, leaving 13 bases between the germline ends. The germline V gene has CDR1 SGHNT and CDR2 YYREEE (reference sequence). This CDR3 is built from 14 residues. The CDR3 loop is CASSLEERGGEQFF. The CDR3 DNA is TGTGCCAGCAGCTTGGAAGAGAGGGGGGGTGAGCAGTTCTTC.

V usage is TRBV6-1 and J usage is TRBJ2-2; 8 nucleotides align to TRBD1. J gave up 1 base and V 8 bases, and 0 bases lay outside the gene matches. CDR1 MNHNS and CDR2 SASEGT come from the germline V gene. This CDR3 contains 13 residues. CDR3 region: CASDRGNTGELFF. The CDR3 DNA reads as TGTGCCAGCGACAGGGGGAACACCGGGGAGCTGTTTTTT.

The genes are TRBV7-2 and TRBJ2-1, with a tentative D call TRBD1 (5 bases). From germline, CDR1 is SGHTA and CDR2 FQGNSA. Between the trimmed V and J ends, which lost 1 base and 12 bases, there was a span of 10 bases. The CDR3 is 12 residues long. The CDR3: CASSLDAGRQFF. The CDR3, as DNA: TGTGCCAGCAGCTTAGATGCAGGGCGGCAGTTCTTC.

In this sample, this clone turned up once. This chain uses TRBV6-4 with TRBJ2-2; no reliable D call. The CDR3 consists of 13 residues. CDR1 is MRHNA, CDR2 SNTAGT, per germline. V was clipped by 6 bases and J by 6 bases, with 11 bases between them. The CDR3 nucleotides are TGTGCCAGCAGCCGAGACTGGGCCGGGGAGCTGTTTTTT. Translating gives CASSRDWAGELFF.

The rearrangement links TRBV27 to TRBJ2-5; tentative D call: TRBD1 (5 bases). V lost 0 bases to trimming and J lost 5 bases, with 10 bases between them. Germline V gives CDR1 MNHEY, CDR2 SMNVEV (reference sequence). The CDR3 is 14 amino acids. As DNA, the CDR3 is TGTGCCAGCAGTTTATCCAGGGTCGTGGAGACCCAGTACTTC. Protein product: CASSLSRVVETQYF.

This sequence joins TRBV4-3 and TRBJ1-2; the D is unclear. The germline V and J ends were trimmed by 0 bases and 4 bases, with 9 bases remaining between them. This CDR3 spans 14 amino acids. Germline CDR1 is LGHNA and CDR2 is YSLEER. CDR3 sequence: CASSQDNRPYGYTF. The DNA for the CDR3 is TGCGCCAGCAGCCAAGATAACAGACCCTATGGCTACACCTTC.

The chain carries TRBV5-6 and TRBJ2-5, with 11 positions matching TRBD1. In germline, CDR1 is SGHDT, CDR2 YYEEEE. CDR3 length: 15 residues. Germline trimming cut 2 bases from V and 5 bases from J; bases unmatched to any gene: 5. The CDR3 DNA follows: TGTGCCAGCAGCTTCCTGGACAGGGGGCGTGAGACCCAGTACTTC. Protein product: CASSFLDRGRETQYF.

The chain employs TRBV9 and TRBJ1-2, with D possibly TRBD1 on 6 matching bases. CDR1 and CDR2 from the germline V gene are SGDLS and YYNGEE. The CDR3 has 14 amino acids. Trimming pared 3 bases from V and 3 bases from J, leaving 12 bases between. The CDR3 here is CASSDRASDYGYTF. The CDR3 DNA follows: TGTGCCAGCAGCGACAGGGCCTCCGACTATGGCTACACCTTC. Based on the CDR3 plus reference TRBV9 and TRBJ1-2, the full variable domain is DSGVTQTPKHLITATGQRVTLRCSPRSGDLSVYWYQQSLDQGLQFLIQYYNGEERAKGNILERFSAQQFPDLHSELNLSSLELGDSALYFCASSDRASDYGYTFGSGTRLTVV.

The chain recombines TRBV27 with TRBJ1-4; 9 bases match TRBD1. CDR3 length equals 14 residues. After removal of 6 bases from V and 5 bases from J, the junction contained 4 bases not matched to a gene. CDR1 MNHEY and CDR2 SMNVEV come from the germline V gene (reference sequence). CDR3 sequence reads: CASSYDRGNEKLFF. Here the CDR3 DNA reads TGTGCCAGCAGCTATGACAGGGGGAATGAAAAACTGTTTTTT.

This chain uses TRBV4-3 with TRBJ2-3; D perhaps matches TRBD2 (5 bases). The CDR3 covers 16 residues. Trimming cost V 3 bases and J 1 base, with 14 bases left between them. From germline, CDR1 is LGHNA and CDR2 YSLEER. Here the CDR3 reads CASSQTTQSGTDTQYF. The CDR3 DNA sequence: TGCGCCAGCAGCCAGACTACCCAGTCAGGCACAGATACGCAGTATTTT.

This clone was observed once. This rearrangement joins TRBV5-1 to TRBJ2-7; no definite D call. V was shortened by 3 bases and J by 7 bases, with 11 bases between the two germline ends. In germline, CDR1 is SGHRS, CDR2 YFSETQ. CDR3 length: 12 residues. The DNA of the CDR3 is TGCGCCAGCAGCTCGACCGCCGGGGAGCAGTACTTC. This encodes CASSSTAGEQYF.